The entry below describes one T cell receptor beta chain. Original methodology: Using reference gene primer amplification, nucleated cell counts were estimated. The protocol was immunoSEQ multiplex PCR, while the TCRdb copy is restricted to in-frame clones and leaves out a portion. That table gives V, J and clone size, and the DNA gave D and trimming. The sample holds about 100,000 clones; about 90% are singletons and the top ten take approximately 7%. The sample originates from a study of blood T cell repertoires in COVID-19. Study-level background: Sites in the United States, Italy and Spain provided acute and convalescent COVID-19 samples. Sources were T cells, B-cell-depleted T cells, or PBMCs; the material itself was cDNA or gDNA.

The germline V gene has CDR1 WNHNN and CDR2 SYGVQD (reference sequence). The CDR3 extends over 14 amino acids. Deletions cut 7 bases from V and 12 bases from J, with 19 bases between. The sequenced sample consisted of peripheral blood. The clonotype was recovered from a man aged 25-40 years in a cohort sampled during active COVID-19. The chain combines TRBV10-1 with TRBJ1-6, with TRBD1 as a possible D gene (6 bases). The CDR3 nucleotides are TGCGCCAGCATGGATGGGCCGGGACAAAAACCCCTCCACTTT. Residues: CASMDGPGQKPLHF.